A selection of T cell receptor beta chains follows, all from one sample in a study of beta chain features in type 1 diabetes. Measured with immunoSEQ multiplex PCR; TCRdb has only the in-frame clones, and not every one. The sample includes roughly 700,000 clones, around an eighth of them seen just once. The sequencing sample was made of naive CD4+ T cells from blood. The origin of the receptors is a man aged 18 to 30 with type 1 diabetes. Both conserved end residues are part of each CDR3. Each record gives: J gene, clone size, CDR3 length, D gene, V gene, CDR3 DNA, CDR3 protein. The D gene is left open where the match is weak. Only some rows state a clone size, as once, few, many or a class for expanded clones.

J gene: TRBJ2-2; clone size: few; CDR3 length: 13; D gene: TRBD1; V gene: TRBV29-1; CDR3 DNA: TGCAGCGCGGACAGGGCGAACACCGGGGAGCTGTTTTTT; CDR3 protein: CSADRANTGELFF
J gene: TRBJ2-4; clone size: few; CDR3 length: 14; D gene: -; V gene: TRBV5-4; CDR3 DNA: TGTGCCAGCAGCTTGGCCCAGGGAGGAGACATTCAGTACTTC; CDR3 protein: CASSLAQGGDIQYF
J gene: TRBJ1-1; clone size: -; CDR3 length: 16; D gene: -; V gene: TRBV9; CDR3 DNA: TGTGCCAGCAGCGTAAATTTCGGGGGGATGAACACTGAAGCTTTCTTT; CDR3 protein: CASSVNFGGMNTEAFF
J gene: TRBJ2-7; clone size: -; CDR3 length: 15; D gene: TRBD1; V gene: TRBV28; CDR3 DNA: TGTGCCAGCAGCCCAGGGGGCCCCCTTTCCTACGAGCAGTACTTC; CDR3 protein: CASSPGGPLSYEQYF
J gene: TRBJ2-7; clone size: -; CDR3 length: 15; D gene: -; V gene: TRBV5-1; CDR3 DNA: TGCGCCAGCAGCTTGGAGACAGGACTATCCTACGAGCAGTACTTC; CDR3 protein: CASSLETGLSYEQYF
J gene: TRBJ2-1; clone size: -; CDR3 length: 14; D gene: TRBD1; V gene: TRBV6-5; CDR3 DNA: TGTGCCAGCAGAACCGGGACAGGGATTAATGAGCAGTTCTTC; CDR3 protein: CASRTGTGINEQFF
J gene: TRBJ1-4; clone size: once; CDR3 length: 15; D gene: -; V gene: TRBV6-5; CDR3 DNA: TGTGCCAGCAGTTACTCACCATCAACTAATGAAAAACTGTTTTTT; CDR3 protein: CASSYSPSTNEKLFF
J gene: TRBJ1-6; clone size: -; CDR3 length: 15; D gene: TRBD1; V gene: TRBV10-3; CDR3 DNA: TGTGCCATCACTTCCGGGACAGGGAACAATTCACCCCTCCACTTT; CDR3 protein: CAITSGTGNNSPLHF
J gene: TRBJ2-3; clone size: few; CDR3 length: 15; D gene: -; V gene: TRBV18; CDR3 DNA: TGTGCCAGCTCACCTGGAGGAGACCTCACAGATACGCAGTATTTT; CDR3 protein: CASSPGGDLTDTQYF
J gene: TRBJ1-6; clone size: few; CDR3 length: 11; D gene: -; V gene: TRBV2; CDR3 DNA: TGTGCCAGCAGTGTGGGTTCACCCCTCCACTTT; CDR3 protein: CASSVGSPLHF
J gene: TRBJ2-7; clone size: -; CDR3 length: 15; D gene: TRBD1; V gene: TRBV4-1; CDR3 DNA: TGCGCCAGCAGCCAAGCAGACAGGGGGCCCTACGAGCAGTACTTC; CDR3 protein: CASSQADRGPYEQYF
J gene: TRBJ1-6; clone size: -; CDR3 length: 15; D gene: -; V gene: TRBV25-1; CDR3 DNA: TGTGCCAGCACCACAGGATCCCTTTATAATTCACCCCTCCACTTT; CDR3 protein: CASTTGSLYNSPLHF